This T cell receptor (beta chain) was retrieved from a study of T cell clonotyping in hematopoietic cell transplantation. The study, taken as a whole, reports: Few recipient clonotypes overlapped donors; over 97% were de novo at given depth.

This clone has a handful of counts. Its specificity is not known. Some clones are missing from TCRdb's copy, which holds only in-frame ones; the method was immunoSEQ multiplex PCR. The table shows 8,400 or so clones, with 60% to 80% occurring only once. This TCR was sampled from a male patient between 60 and 69 years old who had an allogeneic stem cell transplant from an unrelated donor, so the T cells may come from the graft donor. Some clones in this sample may be carry-over from other donors' samples. The specimen comprised peripheral blood mononuclear cells, sampled 100 days after allogeneic stem cell transplant.

CDR3 sequence reads: CASREWENQPQHF. The CDR3 nucleotides are TGTGCCAGCAGGGAGTGGGAAAATCAGCCCCAGCATTTT. The chain recombines TRBV6-1 with TRBJ1-5; D is unclear. Deletions cut 6 bases from V and 4 bases from J, with 10 bases between. CDR1 and CDR2 from the germline V gene are MNHNS and SASEGT. The CDR3 has 13 amino acids.